This TCR beta chain is from a study of OX40 agonist ivuxolimab in advanced cancers. Whole-study context: Melanoma, hepatocellular carcinoma, head and neck or renal cell cancer occurred in dose-escalation patients.

Clones were read by immunoSEQ multiplex PCR, and TCRdb kept only the in-frame ones, dropping some. The sample lists about 76,000 clones, 65% to 90% occurring once. Baseline, cycle 4 day 1, and cycle 7 day 1 were the blood sampling points. Sequencing used CD4+ or CD8+ T cells sorted from blood, obtained in a trial of the OX40 agonist ivuxolimab. The receptor was isolated from an adult with an advanced solid tumor such as melanoma, head and neck, liver or kidney cancer.

CDR3 coding DNA: TGTGCCAGCGGAACAGGGCACACCATATATTTT. The encoded protein is CASGTGHTIYF. This chain links TRBV6-6 with TRBJ1-3, with TRBD1 as a possible D gene (6 bases). This CDR3 comprises 11 residues. Germline assignment: CDR1 MNHNY and CDR2 SVGAGI (reference sequence). The V end was cut by 8 bases, the J end by 8 bases, with 10 bases between.